This T cell receptor beta chain appears in the sequencing data of a study of T cells in Graves' hyperthyroidism and ophthalmopathy. Amplification of TCR beta CDR3 regions used RNA as the template. Researchers ran a first-round RT-PCR on the TCR CDR3 using the HTBI primer set. TCRdb redid the calling of the multiplex PCR reads with MiXCR, one entry per CDR3 protein. The sample consists of about 350,000 distinct CDR3 sequences, around 15% of them appearing once. This clonotype was seen ten or more times. As yet, its antigen is unknown. Trimming pared 0 bases from V and 5 bases from J, leaving 7 bases between. This CDR3 has 13 amino acids. In germline, CDR1 is SGHAT, CDR2 FQNNGV. Study observations and caveats: Most clonotypes that expanded in the thyroid above 0.001 also showed up in blood.

The clonotype originates from a woman in her sixties or seventies with Graves' ophthalmopathy. The chain employs TRBV11-2 and TRBJ2-5; D is ambiguous. Sequenced material: blood. CDR3 residues: CASSLDLRETQYF. DNA of the CDR3: TGTGCCAGCAGCTTAGACCTCCGGGAGACCCAGTACTTC.